A selection of T cell receptor beta chains follows, all from one sample in a study of T cell responses to AZD1222 COVID-19 vaccine. Clones were read by immunoSEQ multiplex PCR, and TCRdb kept only the in-frame ones, dropping some. The sample has 40,000 to 55,000 clones, 70% to 90% seen once. This specimen was peripheral blood, taken 28 days after the second AZD1222 dose. These receptors all stem from an adult who received the AZD1222 COVID-19 vaccine. The CDR3 runs from the conserved cysteine through the conserved F or W. A D gene is named only where the DNA matches it firmly. Some rows have no size entry. The others give once, few or many, or a class for an expanded clone.

>TRBV6-5|TRBJ1-5|-|TRBD1
TGTGCCACCAACCGGGACAGGGGGTTTCAGCCCCAGCATTTT
CATNRDRGFQPQHF
>TRBV7-9|TRBJ2-2|once|-
TGTGCCAGCAAGGTCTCAGACCAGAACACCGGGGAGCTGTTTTTT
CASKVSDQNTGELFF
>TRBV27|TRBJ2-7|-|-
TGTGCCAGCAGTTTAGAAGGAGGGGGATCCTACGAGCAGTACTTC
CASSLEGGGSYEQYF
>TRBV28|TRBJ2-7|-|TRBD2
TGTGCCAGCAGACCCATAGCGGGATCCCTCTACGAGCAGTACTTC
CASRPIAGSLYEQYF
>TRBV2|TRBJ1-5|-|-
TGTGCCAGCAGTCGGACAGCTAGCAATCAGCCCCAGCATTTT
CASSRTASNQPQHF
>TRBV5-1|TRBJ1-1|few|-
TGCGCCAGCAGCTTTCAAACGAACACTGAAGCTTTCTTT
CASSFQTNTEAFF
>TRBV30|TRBJ1-2|once|TRBD1
TGTGCCTGCATGGACAGGGGGAAGGGCTATGGCTACACCTTC
CACMDRGKGYGYTF
>TRBV6-2/TRBV6-3|TRBJ2-2|-|TRBD2
TGTGCCAGCAGCCCACGGACTAGCGGAACCGGGGAGCTGTTTTTT
CASSPRTSGTGELFF
>TRBV5-1|TRBJ2-3|few|-
TGCGCCAGCAGCTTGGCACAGGGCACAGATACGCAGTATTTT
CASSLAQGTDTQYF
>TRBV5-6|TRBJ2-7|-|TRBD1
TGTGCCAGCAGCCCCGGGACAGGGGAATTTCTCGAGCAGTACTTC
CASSPGTGEFLEQYF
>TRBV7-2|TRBJ2-7|-|TRBD1
TGTGCCAGCAGCCGGACAGGGAACTACGAGCAGTACTTC
CASSRTGNYEQYF
>TRBV6-5|TRBJ1-4|-|TRBD1
TGTGCCAGCAGACGACAGGGGGCGCCTGATGAAAAACTGTTTTTT
CASRRQGAPDEKLFF
>TRBV6-4|TRBJ2-6|-|-
TGTGCCAGCAGTTCAAGTGCCGGCTCCTCCTCTGGGGCCAACGTCCTGACTTTC
CASSSSAGSSSGANVLTF
>TRBV2|TRBJ2-3|-|-
TGTGCCAGCTCTTGGGGTGAAGATACGCAGTATTTT
CASSWGEDTQYF
>TRBV19|TRBJ1-5|few|-
TGTGCCAGTAGCACGGTGGGGTTGCGAAATCAGCCCCAGCATTTT
CASSTVGLRNQPQHF
>TRBV7-9|TRBJ1-5|-|-
TGTGCCAGCAGCTTAGGTGGACAGCCCCAGCATTTT
CASSLGGQPQHF
>TRBV28|TRBJ2-1|-|TRBD2
TGTGCCAGCAGCCCGAGAAGCGGGAGACCGATGAATGAGCAGTTCTTC
CASSPRSGRPMNEQFF
>TRBV7-2|TRBJ1-4|-|TRBD1
TGTGCCAGCAGCATTGGGACAGCCTTTAATGAAAAACTGTTTTTT
CASSIGTAFNEKLFF
>TRBV5-4|TRBJ2-5|-|TRBD1
TGTGCCAGCAGCAAGGACAGGGGGCAAGAGACCCAGTACTTC
CASSKDRGQETQYF
>TRBV24-1|TRBJ2-3|-|-
TGTGCCACCAGTGCCCCTTTAACAGGGAACACAGATACGCAGTATTTT
CATSAPLTGNTDTQYF
>TRBV5-1|TRBJ2-7|-|-
TGCGCCACCCCAACCCAGGGACACCGGTCCTACGAGCAGTACTTC
CATPTQGHRSYEQYF
>TRBV4-1|TRBJ1-2|-|-
TGCGCCAGCAGCCCCTCGGGCGGTGGGGGATATGGCTACACCTTC
CASSPSGGGGYGYTF
>TRBV10-2|TRBJ2-2|once|-
TGCGCCAGCAGTGAGTTTCATCCTGGGACCGGGGAGCTGTTTTTT
CASSEFHPGTGELFF
>TRBV30|TRBJ1-6|-|-
TGTGCCTGGACATCGGCAGGCAATAATTCACCCCTCCACTTT
CAWTSAGNNSPLHF